The rows below give T cell receptor beta chains drawn from one sample of a study of human T cells and chemical hapten exposure. In TCRdb, the RACE reads were re-called with MiXCR into one record per CDR3 protein. The data contain 79,000 or so distinct CDR3 sequences, approximately 10% of them singletons. The sample consisted of whole blood, taken in connection with sensitization to the hapten diphenylcyclopropenone (DPC). The receptors originated from a woman aged 45-59 years with alopecia areata. Some clones in this sample may be carry-over from other donors' samples. Each CDR3 is given with its conserved first and last residue. Each record gives: J gene, D gene, CDR3 length, clone size, V gene, CDR3 protein, CDR3 DNA. The D gene is left open where the match is weak. A row's size may be missing; if present it is once, few, many or a size class.

j_call: TRBJ2-5; d_call: TRBD2; cdr3_length: 18; clone_size: NA; v_call: TRBV11-2; cdr3_aa: CASSLAFQGTSGQETQYF; cdr3_nt: TGTGCCAGCAGCTTAGCTTTTCAGGGGACTAGCGGACAAGAGACCCAGTACTTC
j_call: TRBJ2-2; d_call: NA; cdr3_length: 15; clone_size: few; v_call: TRBV11-3; cdr3_aa: CASSSEGGNTGELFF; cdr3_nt: TGTGCCAGCAGCTCCGAGGGAGGGAACACCGGGGAGCTGTTTTTT
j_call: TRBJ2-1; d_call: TRBD2; cdr3_length: 16; clone_size: NA; v_call: TRBV29-1; cdr3_aa: CSVLPPTSASWSEQFF; cdr3_nt: TGCAGCGTACTCCCCCCTACTAGCGCGTCGTGGAGTGAGCAGTTCTTC
j_call: TRBJ2-3; d_call: TRBD2; cdr3_length: 14; clone_size: NA; v_call: TRBV11-2; cdr3_aa: CASTVLAGENTQYF; cdr3_nt: TGTGCCAGCACCGTACTAGCGGGAGAGAATACGCAGTATTTT
j_call: TRBJ1-1; d_call: NA; cdr3_length: 14; clone_size: NA; v_call: TRBV29-1; cdr3_aa: CSVVPAGQQAAGFF; cdr3_nt: TGCAGCGTTGTCCCCGCCGGGCAACAGGCCGCGGGTTTCTTT
j_call: TRBJ2-4; d_call: NA; cdr3_length: 19; clone_size: NA; v_call: TRBV27; cdr3_aa: CASSLSQDTIFPAKNIQYF; cdr3_nt: TGTGCCAGCAGTTTATCTCAGGACACCATATTCCCAGCCAAAAACATTCAGTACTTC
j_call: TRBJ2-1; d_call: NA; cdr3_length: 14; clone_size: NA; v_call: TRBV21-1; cdr3_aa: CASSKGTSGNEQFF; cdr3_nt: TGTGCCAGCAGCAAAGGGACTAGCGGAAATGAGCAGTTCTTC
j_call: TRBJ1-2; d_call: TRBD1; cdr3_length: 16; clone_size: many; v_call: TRBV19; cdr3_aa: CASSTRTGGSGYGYTF; cdr3_nt: TGTGCCAGTAGTACCCGGACAGGGGGCTCCGGCTATGGCTACACCTTC
j_call: TRBJ2-3; d_call: NA; cdr3_length: 15; clone_size: NA; v_call: TRBV1; cdr3_aa: CTSSRGLAGADTQYF; cdr3_nt: TGCACCAGCAGCCGCGGACTAGCGGGAGCAGATACGCAGTATTTT
j_call: TRBJ1-2; d_call: NA; cdr3_length: 11; clone_size: NA; v_call: TRBV29-1; cdr3_aa: CSVGREDGHTF; cdr3_nt: TGCAGCGTAGGAAGGGAAGATGGCCACACCTTC
j_call: TRBJ1-2; d_call: TRBD1; cdr3_length: 16; clone_size: NA; v_call: TRBV29-1; cdr3_aa: CSVERGQGPGNYGYTF; cdr3_nt: TGCAGCGTTGAGAGAGGACAGGGTCCGGGGAACTATGGCTACACCTTC
j_call: TRBJ2-1; d_call: NA; cdr3_length: 16; clone_size: NA; v_call: TRBV7-2; cdr3_aa: CASSSEVSGGINEQFF; cdr3_nt: TGTGCCAGCAGCTCCGAGGTATCCGGCGGAATCAATGAGCAGTTCTTC
j_call: TRBJ2-3; d_call: TRBD2; cdr3_length: 15; clone_size: few; v_call: TRBV7-2; cdr3_aa: CASSPTSVSTDTQYF; cdr3_nt: TGTGCCAGCAGCCCAACTAGCGTCAGCACAGATACGCAGTATTTT
j_call: TRBJ2-1; d_call: TRBD2; cdr3_length: 13; clone_size: NA; v_call: TRBV29-1; cdr3_aa: CSVSGRDYNEQFF; cdr3_nt: TGCAGCGTTTCCGGGAGGGACTACAATGAGCAGTTCTTC
j_call: TRBJ1-5; d_call: NA; cdr3_length: 15; clone_size: NA; v_call: TRBV4-3; cdr3_aa: CASSQTWASNQPQHF; cdr3_nt: TGCGCCAGCAGCCAAACGTGGGCGAGCAATCAGCCCCAGCATTTT
j_call: TRBJ1-2; d_call: TRBD1; cdr3_length: 13; clone_size: many; v_call: TRBV29-1; cdr3_aa: CSADRGTNYGYTF; cdr3_nt: TGCAGCGCTGACAGGGGGACTAACTATGGCTACACCTTC
j_call: TRBJ2-7; d_call: NA; cdr3_length: 12; clone_size: NA; v_call: TRBV11-1; cdr3_aa: CASSRSGVEQYF; cdr3_nt: TGTGCCAGCAGCCGATCCGGGGTCGAGCAGTACTTC
j_call: TRBJ2-2; d_call: TRBD1; cdr3_length: 16; clone_size: few; v_call: TRBV24-1; cdr3_aa: CATSDFGTGNTGELFF; cdr3_nt: TGTGCCACCAGTGATTTTGGGACAGGGAACACCGGGGAGCTGTTTTTT
j_call: TRBJ2-4; d_call: NA; cdr3_length: 15; clone_size: many; v_call: TRBV20-1; cdr3_aa: CSAFRLSWDKNIQYF; cdr3_nt: TGCAGTGCTTTTCGACTCTCGTGGGACAAAAACATTCAGTACTTC
j_call: TRBJ2-7; d_call: NA; cdr3_length: 13; clone_size: NA; v_call: TRBV29-1; cdr3_aa: CSAKGTTPGEQYF; cdr3_nt: TGCAGCGCCAAAGGGACAACCCCCGGCGAGCAGTACTTC
j_call: TRBJ1-3; d_call: NA; cdr3_length: 14; clone_size: many; v_call: TRBV5-4; cdr3_aa: CASSLRGSGNTIYF; cdr3_nt: TGTGCCAGCAGCTTGCGCGGCTCTGGAAACACCATATATTTT
j_call: TRBJ1-1; d_call: NA; cdr3_length: 16; clone_size: many; v_call: TRBV18; cdr3_aa: CASHPQVGGLNTEAFF; cdr3_nt: TGTGCCAGCCACCCCCAAGTCGGCGGTCTGAACACTGAAGCTTTCTTT
j_call: TRBJ1-5; d_call: NA; cdr3_length: 15; clone_size: few; v_call: TRBV7-2; cdr3_aa: CASSLGGWGNQPQHF; cdr3_nt: TGTGCCAGCAGCTTAGGGGGCTGGGGCAATCAGCCCCAGCATTTT
j_call: TRBJ2-3; d_call: NA; cdr3_length: 13; clone_size: NA; v_call: TRBV10-3; cdr3_aa: CAISGVGTDTQYF; cdr3_nt: TGTGCCATCTCCGGGGTGGGCACAGATACGCAGTATTTT
j_call: TRBJ2-5; d_call: TRBD2; cdr3_length: 14; clone_size: few; v_call: TRBV28; cdr3_aa: CASSPAIGGKTQYF; cdr3_nt: TGTGCCAGCAGTCCGGCAATCGGGGGGAAGACCCAGTACTTC
j_call: TRBJ2-6; d_call: NA; cdr3_length: 15; clone_size: many; v_call: TRBV12-3/TRBV12-4; cdr3_aa: CASSLGGSGANVLTF; cdr3_nt: TGTGCCAGCAGTTTAGGAGGCTCTGGGGCCAACGTCCTGACTTTC
j_call: TRBJ2-3; d_call: NA; cdr3_length: 16; clone_size: NA; v_call: TRBV6-6; cdr3_aa: CASSYRGGLGTDTQYF; cdr3_nt: TGTGCCAGCAGTTACAGGGGTGGCTTGGGGACAGATACGCAGTATTTT
j_call: TRBJ2-1; d_call: TRBD2; cdr3_length: 14; clone_size: many; v_call: TRBV12-3/TRBV12-4; cdr3_aa: CASSRTSGHNEQFF; cdr3_nt: TGTGCCAGCAGTCGGACTAGCGGCCACAATGAGCAGTTCTTC
j_call: TRBJ1-1; d_call: NA; cdr3_length: 16; clone_size: NA; v_call: TRBV14; cdr3_aa: CASSLLAGYKNTEAFF; cdr3_nt: TGTGCCAGCAGCCTACTAGCAGGTTACAAGAACACTGAAGCTTTCTTT
j_call: TRBJ2-3; d_call: NA; cdr3_length: 15; clone_size: NA; v_call: TRBV18; cdr3_aa: CASSLSGQGTDTQYF; cdr3_nt: TGTGCCAGCTCACTGTCGGGGCAAGGCACAGATACGCAGTATTTT
j_call: TRBJ2-3; d_call: NA; cdr3_length: 11; clone_size: many; v_call: TRBV5-1; cdr3_aa: CASSLQGTQYF; cdr3_nt: TGCGCCAGCAGCTTACAGGGAACGCAGTATTTT
j_call: TRBJ2-1; d_call: TRBD1; cdr3_length: 14; clone_size: few; v_call: TRBV12-3/TRBV12-4; cdr3_aa: CASSLNPQGVEQFF; cdr3_nt: TGTGCCAGCAGCCTTAACCCGCAGGGGGTTGAGCAGTTCTTC
j_call: TRBJ2-2; d_call: NA; cdr3_length: 15; clone_size: many; v_call: TRBV7-9; cdr3_aa: CASSPTGVNTGELFF; cdr3_nt: TGTGCCAGCAGCCCGACAGGCGTGAACACCGGGGAGCTGTTTTTT
j_call: TRBJ1-6; d_call: TRBD1; cdr3_length: 13; clone_size: few; v_call: TRBV20-1; cdr3_aa: CSAAGGEVSPLHF; cdr3_nt: TGCAGTGCTGCAGGGGGCGAGGTTTCACCCCTCCACTTT
j_call: TRBJ2-1; d_call: NA; cdr3_length: 17; clone_size: NA; v_call: TRBV24-1; cdr3_aa: CATSDPVRSVSYNEQFF; cdr3_nt: TGTGCCACCAGTGATCCCGTTAGGTCTGTCTCCTACAATGAGCAGTTCTTC
j_call: TRBJ2-7; d_call: TRBD1; cdr3_length: 15; clone_size: few; v_call: TRBV28; cdr3_aa: CASSALAGGRYEQYF; cdr3_nt: TGTGCCAGCAGTGCCTTGGCAGGGGGCCGCTACGAGCAGTACTTC
j_call: TRBJ2-2; d_call: TRBD1; cdr3_length: 17; clone_size: few; v_call: TRBV5-1; cdr3_aa: CASQAGQGALSTGELFF; cdr3_nt: TGCGCCAGCCAAGCGGGACAGGGGGCGCTGAGCACCGGGGAGCTGTTTTTT